This entry lists 26 T cell receptor beta chains sequenced from one sample in a study of T cell changes during pregnancy in multiple sclerosis. TCRdb's copy holds only in-frame clones and misses some; the assay was immunoSEQ multiplex PCR. The repertoire holds 35,000 to 45,000 clones, with more than 80% as singletons. Sequenced material: CD4+ T cells from peripheral blood mononuclear cells, taken in the third trimester of pregnancy. These receptors all come from a female donor with multiple sclerosis, enrolled in a pregnancy study.

V and J are TRBV6-1 and TRBJ1-4; 7 bases match TRBD1. The CDR3 totals 14 residues. Germline CDR1 is MNHNS and CDR2 is SASEGT. J lost 3 bases, V lost 6 bases, and 4 bases had no gene match. CDR3 region: CASSRDRANEKLFF. DNA for the CDR3: TGTGCCAGCAGCCGGGACAGAGCTAATGAAAAACTGTTTTTT.

This clone has just a few counts. The rearrangement joins TRBV29-1 to TRBJ1-1; D is undetermined. V shed 5 bases and J shed 2 bases, with 3 bases lying between them. The CDR3 is made up of 10 amino acids. CDR1 is SQVTM and CDR2 is ANQGSEA in the germline V gene. The CDR3, as DNA: TGCAGCGTTCAAAACACTGAAGCTTTCTTT. This gives the protein CSVQNTEAFF.

J is TRBJ2-1 and V is TRBV6-5; TRBD2 might be the D (6 bases). The CDR3 is 15 amino acids. CDR1 MNHEY and CDR2 SVGAGI come from the germline V gene. Trimming removed 4 bases from V and 2 bases from J, with 12 bases in between. The CDR3 DNA reads TGTGCCAGCAGTTCCTCGGGAGCCCCCTACAATGAGCAGTTCTTC. Residues: CASSSSGAPYNEQFF.

This chain joins TRBV28 and TRBJ1-4; 8 bases match TRBD1. CDR1 is MDHEN and CDR2 is SYDVKM in the germline V gene. Losses at the gene ends were 6 bases for V and 8 bases for J; bases not matched to a gene: 11. This CDR3 region has 15 residues. The CDR3 DNA is TGTGCCAGCAGCTCTTCAGGGGGCGGTTACGAAAAACTGTTTTTT. Protein sequence: CASSSSGGGYEKLFF.

This chain joins TRBV11-1 and TRBJ2-7, with D perhaps matching TRBD2 (6 bases). V shed 4 bases and J shed 3 bases, with 10 bases lying between them. This CDR3 is 13 amino acids long. Germline assignment: CDR1 SGHAT and CDR2 FQDESV (reference sequence). This chain's CDR3 is CASSSGGGYEQYF. CDR3 sequence (DNA): TGTGCCAGCAGCTCCGGGGGTGGCTACGAGCAGTACTTC.

The V and J genes are TRBV28 and TRBJ1-2; 7 bases are a match to TRBD1. Germline values: CDR1 MDHEN, CDR2 SYDVKM. The CDR3 extends over 14 amino acids. J gave up 7 bases and V 3 bases, and 8 bases lay outside the gene matches. The CDR3, as DNA: TGTGCCAGCAGTTTTCCGCGACAGGGAGCTGGCTACACCTTC. It codes for CASSFPRQGAGYTF.

The CDR3 DNA is TGTGCCAGTAGAACATCCGGGGTAAACACCGGGGAGCTGTTTTTT. Protein: CASRTSGVNTGELFF. The chain joins TRBV19 to TRBJ2-2, with D perhaps matching TRBD2 (5 bases). The CDR3 loop spans 15 amino acids. V was pared by 6 bases and J by 2 bases, with 13 bases between. Germline V gene data show CDR1 as LNHDA and CDR2 as SQIVND (reference sequence).

The chain couples TRBV7-9 to TRBJ2-3; perhaps TRBD2 as D (5 bases). This CDR3 comprises 14 residues. Between the trimmed V and J ends, which lost 0 bases and 2 bases, there was a span of 6 bases. Looked up from germline, CDR1 is SEHNR and CDR2 is FQNEAQ (reference sequence). This CDR3 is CASSLAGVTDTQYF. Here the CDR3 DNA reads TGTGCCAGCAGCTTAGCGGGAGTCACAGATACGCAGTATTTT.

J is TRBJ2-1 and V is TRBV7-2, with TRBD2 matching over 14 bases. V shed 5 bases, J shed 5 bases, and the junction held 5 bases outside the gene matches. In germline, CDR1 is SGHTA, CDR2 FQGNSA. The length of the CDR3 is 16 residues. The CDR3 spells CASSGEGLAGDNEQFF. CDR3 bases: TGTGCCAGCAGCGGGGAGGGACTAGCGGGGGACAATGAGCAGTTCTTC. The full variable domain, rest sourced from reference TRBV7-2 and TRBJ2-1, is GAGVSQSPSNKVTEKGKDVELRCDPISGHTALYWYRQSLGQGLEFLIYFQGNSAPDKSGLPSDRFSAERTGGSVSTLTIQRTQQEDSAVYLCASSGEGLAGDNEQFFGPGTRLTVL.

The chain combines TRBV10-1 with TRBJ1-5; D uncertain. Germline values: CDR1 WNHNN, CDR2 SYGVQD (reference sequence). The CDR3 totals 14 residues. Trimming removed 0 bases at V and 7 bases at J, with 10 bases between. CDR3 DNA: TGCGCCAGCAGTGAGTCTACGGTCCGACAGCCCCAGCATTTT. This sequence encodes CASSESTVRQPQHF.

CDR3 nucleotides: TGTGCCACCAGAGGACAGGGGGCTTCTGGGGCCAACGTCCTGACTTTC. Translation gives CATRGQGASGANVLTF. This sequence joins TRBV15 and TRBJ2-6, with TRBD1 identical over 11 bases. The length of the CDR3 is 16 residues. After removal of 6 bases from V and 1 base from J, the junction contained 2 bases not matched to a gene. Germline CDR1 and CDR2: LNHNV and YYDKDF (reference sequence).

The chain combines TRBV28 with TRBJ2-7; D is possibly TRBD1 (6 bases). The CDR3 is 11 residues long. V lost 6 bases to trimming and J lost 6 bases, with 9 bases between them. Germline-derived CDR1 and CDR2 are MDHEN and SYDVKM. The CDR3 reads CASSYRVEQYF. CDR3 DNA: TGTGCCAGCAGCTACAGGGTCGAGCAGTACTTC.

This clone was detected only once. J is TRBJ1-3 and V is TRBV6-5; unclear D gene. Between the trimmed V and J ends, which lost 3 bases and 5 bases, there was a span of 8 bases. The length of the CDR3 is 13 residues. Per germline, CDR1 MNHEY and CDR2 SVGAGI. The CDR3 bases are TGTGCCAGCAGTTATAGGGAGAGAAACACCATATATTTT. Translation: CASSYRERNTIYF.

The V call is TRBV19, the J call TRBJ2-1; 9 nucleotides agree with TRBD2. Germline CDR1 and CDR2: LNHDA and SQIVND (reference sequence). The CDR3 spans 16 residues. V trimming: 4 bases; J trimming: 12 bases; junction bases outside the gene matches: 16. CDR3 sequence reads: CASSTRTSASGIGQFF. The CDR3 DNA reads as TGTGCCAGTAGTACAAGGACTAGCGCGTCAGGAATCGGGCAGTTCTTC.

The chain employs TRBV4-3 and TRBJ2-7, with D possibly matching TRBD2 (6 bases). The CDR3 runs 14 residues. Trimming removed 3 bases at V and 2 bases at J, with 11 bases between. Germline values: CDR1 LGHNA, CDR2 YSLEER. The CDR3 here is CASSQLGRTYEQYF. In DNA, the CDR3 is TGCGCCAGCAGCCAGCTAGGGAGGACCTACGAGCAGTACTTC.

The chain combines TRBV20-1 with TRBJ2-1; TRBD2 might be the D (5 bases). This CDR3 region has 11 residues. The V end lost 6 bases, the J end lost 7 bases, and 10 bases lay between the germline ends. Germline assignment: CDR1 DFQATT and CDR2 SNEGSKA (reference sequence). This CDR3 reads CSATLDNEQFF. As DNA, the CDR3 is TGCAGTGCAACACTAGATAATGAGCAGTTCTTC.

V and J are TRBV11-2 and TRBJ1-4; a possible D gene is TRBD1 (6 bases). Trimming shortened V by 5 bases and J by 2 bases, and 15 bases separated the two germline ends. The CDR3 sequence is 16 residues long. Germline loops: CDR1 SGHAT, CDR2 FQNNGV. The CDR3 DNA reads TGTGCCAGCAGCACCACACCTGGACAGACTAATGAAAAACTGTTTTTT. Translated, it gives CASSTTPGQTNEKLFF. The variable domain in full, completed from reference TRBV11-2 and TRBJ1-4, reads EAGVAQSPRYKIIEKRQSVAFWCNPISGHATLYWYQQILGQGPKLLIQFQNNGVVDDSQLPKDRFSAERLKGVDSTLKIQPAKLEDSAVYLCASSTTPGQTNEKLFFGSGTQLSVL.

The table lists this clone with a few counts. The J gene is TRBJ1-5, the V gene TRBV6-5; D might be TRBD1 (6 bases). This CDR3 is 15 amino acids long. V was clipped by 4 bases and J by 1 base, with 11 bases between them. Looked up from germline, CDR1 is MNHEY and CDR2 is SVGAGI. CDR3 bases: TGTGCCAGCAGTTCTCAGGGGACGAGCAATCAGCCCCAGCATTTT. Protein: CASSSQGTSNQPQHF.

The chain has TRBV28 and TRBJ1-1; D remains ambiguous. Per the germline V gene, CDR1 is MDHEN and CDR2 is SYDVKM. This CDR3 contains 13 residues. V dropped 5 bases and J dropped 11 bases, with 18 bases sitting between them. The CDR3, as DNA: TGTGCCAGCAGTACGGTGGGGAGAATAGTCGCTTTCTTT. This gives the protein CASSTVGRIVAFF. The full variable domain, completed using reference TRBV28 and TRBJ1-1, is DVKVTQSSRYLVKRTGEKVFLECVQDMDHENMFWYRQDPGLGLRLIYFSYDVKMKEKGDIPEGYSVSREKKERFSLILESASTNQTSMYLCASSTVGRIVAFFGQGTRLTVV.

The chain is built from TRBV5-4 and TRBJ2-7; TRBD2 agrees at 14 bases. This CDR3 comprises 16 residues. J lost 0 bases, V lost 7 bases, and 6 bases had no gene match. The germline gives CDR1 SGHNT, CDR2 YYREEE (reference sequence). The chain's CDR3 is CASAGLAGALSYEQYF. In DNA form, the CDR3 reads TGTGCCAGCGCGGGACTAGCGGGAGCCCTCTCCTACGAGCAGTACTTC.

The chain recombines TRBV19 with TRBJ2-2, with 7 bases lining up with TRBD1. The CDR3 spans 15 residues. The J segment lost 1 base and the V segment lost 7 bases, leaving 6 bases of the junction unmatched. CDR1 LNHDA and CDR2 SQIVND come from the germline V gene (reference sequence). DNA of the CDR3: TGTGCCAGTACTCACAGGGGTGGGAACACCGGGGAGCTGTTTTTT. It is translated as CASTHRGGNTGELFF.

This chain links TRBV7-9 with TRBJ1-3, with D uncertain. This CDR3 contains 12 residues. CDR1 SEHNR and CDR2 FQNEAQ come from the germline V gene (reference sequence). V lost 3 bases and J lost 8, with 8 bases in between. Written as DNA, the CDR3 is TGTGCCAGCAGCTTGGGAGACTACACCATATATTTT. Encoded protein: CASSLGDYTIYF.

The rearrangement links TRBV2 to TRBJ1-1; 7 bases match TRBD1. The CDR3 length is 16 residues. V was pared by 0 bases and J by 0 bases, with 4 bases of the junction left unmatched. CDR1 is SNHLY, CDR2 FYNNEI, per germline. The CDR3 DNA reads as TGTGCCAGCAGTGAAGCGCTCAGGGGGATGAACACTGAAGCTTTCTTT. Translated: CASSEALRGMNTEAFF. The full variable domain, completed using reference TRBV2 and TRBJ1-1, is EPEVTQTPSHQVTQMGQEVILRCVPISNHLYFYWYRQILGQKVEFLVSFYNNEISEKSEIFDDQFSVERPDGSNFTLKIRSTKLEDSAMYFCASSEALRGMNTEAFFGQGTRLTVV.

The chain couples TRBV7-8 to TRBJ2-1, with a tentative D call TRBD2 (5 bases). The CDR3 is made up of 15 amino acids. Trimming shortened V by 5 bases and J by 10 bases, and 21 bases separated the two germline ends. Germline lookup yields CDR1 SGHVS and CDR2 FQNEAQ. CDR3: CASSITRPPPGEQFF. In DNA form, the CDR3 reads TGTGCCAGCAGCATAACTAGACCCCCACCCGGGGAGCAGTTCTTC.

This clone has only one observation. The chain links TRBV2 to TRBJ2-4; TRBD2 agrees at 7 bases. The germline V gene encodes CDR1 SNHLY and CDR2 FYNNEI. The CDR3 runs 12 residues. The V gene end was trimmed by 6 bases and the J gene end by 7 bases; junction bases not matched to a gene: 3. In DNA form, the CDR3 reads TGTGCCAGCAGACGAGCGGGGAACATTCAGTACTTC. Its protein product is CASRRAGNIQYF.

The chain uses TRBV7-9 and TRBJ2-1; TRBD2 matches at 11 bases. Per germline, CDR1 SEHNR and CDR2 FQNEAQ (reference sequence). The CDR3 is 17 amino acids. Trimming cost V 1 base and J 5 bases; bases outside gene matches: 7. This chain's CDR3 is CASSLGALAGVNNEQFF. CDR3 nucleotides: TGTGCCAGCAGCTTAGGGGCACTAGCGGGAGTAAACAATGAGCAGTTCTTC.